This TCR beta chain was captured in a study of shared clonotypes between healthy human individuals. Study findings and constraints: With few donors, the genetic and exposure-history diversity represented was limited. The sharing of 4% to 5.5% of naive CD4 clonotypes was seen across several donors.

As for this clone: The antigen is unknown.

This CDR3 has 15 amino acids. The V gene lost 4 bases and the J gene lost 1 base, with 13 bases spanning the gap. Germline assignment: CDR1 SNHLY and CDR2 FYNNEI. At the deep level, the assay was run. The data were produced by immunoSEQ multiplex PCR, yet TCRdb's version contains in-frame clones alone and is incomplete. The sample comprises about 1 million clones, roughly 70% of which are singletons, and over 1.3% rests with the top ten. The clonotype originates from a man aged 18 to 29 in good health. The chain couples TRBV2 to TRBJ1-2; D is ambiguous. Sequencing was carried out using memory CD4+ T cells sorted from blood. Subset reported: CD45RA-negative fraction. The CDR3 sequence: CASSVGSGDNYGYTF. CDR3 DNA sequence: TGTGCCAGCAGTGTGGGGTCGGGAGATAACTATGGCTACACCTTC.